The 10 T cell receptor beta chains below were found in one sample sequenced in a study of T cell repertoires in ileal Crohn's disease. The table came from immunoSEQ multiplex PCR; TCRdb's copy has only in-frame clones and leaves some out. The sample has some 28,000 clones; about 81% are singletons. What was sequenced was ileal tissue. The origin of the receptors is an adult with Crohn's disease.

The chain employs TRBV27 and TRBJ1-6; no firm D call. Trimming pared 3 bases from V and 4 bases from J, leaving 7 bases between. Germline assignment: CDR1 MNHEY and CDR2 SMNVEV (reference sequence). This CDR3 is built from 14 residues. The CDR3 loop reads CASSLTAYNSPLHF. The CDR3 region has the DNA TGTGCCAGCAGTTTGACTGCTTATAATTCACCCCTCCACTTT.

V usage is TRBV4-3 and J usage is TRBJ1-4; TRBD1 matches 7 bases. There are 15 residues in the CDR3. The germline V gene encodes CDR1 LGHNA and CDR2 YSLEER. V lost 2 bases, J lost 8 bases, and 8 bases stayed unmatched. CDR3 sequence reads: CASSQTEGAREKLFF. The CDR3, as DNA: TGCGCCAGCAGCCAAACGGAGGGGGCGAGAGAAAAACTGTTTTTT.

The V and J genes are TRBV27 and TRBJ2-7; 8 bases are a match to TRBD2. Germline V lookup: CDR1 MNHEY, CDR2 SMNVEV (reference sequence). With 6 bases clipped from V and 4 bases from J, the junction kept 17 bases outside the gene matches. CDR3 length: 17 residues. CDR3 nucleotide sequence: TGTGCCAGCAGCTTCCGAGGAGTGACTAGCGTGAGGTACGAGCAGTACTTC. Its protein is CASSFRGVTSVRYEQYF.

The rearrangement uses TRBV20-1 and TRBJ2-7, with a possible D match to TRBD2 (5 bases). V shed 4 bases and J shed 4 bases, with 8 bases lying between them. CDR3 size: 11 residues. The V gene's germline CDR1 is DFQATT and CDR2 SNEGSKA (reference sequence). The CDR3, as DNA: TGCAGTGCTACGCGGGTTTACGAGCAGTACTTC. Translation: CSATRVYEQYF.

The V gene is TRBV5-4, the J gene TRBJ2-2; D might be TRBD1 (5 bases). The CDR3 is 13 residues long. The germline V and J ends were trimmed by 0 bases and 6 bases, with 6 bases remaining between them. Germline values: CDR1 SGHNT, CDR2 YYREEE (reference sequence). The CDR3 spells CASSLEGSGELFF. In DNA form, the CDR3 reads TGTGCCAGCAGCTTGGAGGGGTCCGGGGAGCTGTTTTTT.

With regard to this clone: Other DNA sequences within the sample encode an identical CDR3. This chain joins TRBV4-1 and TRBJ2-5; the match to TRBD2 covers 12 bases. This CDR3 region has 14 residues. Germline V gene data show CDR1 as MGHRA and CDR2 as YSYEKL. After removal of 4 bases from V and 5 bases from J, the junction contained 2 bases not matched to a gene. The CDR3 DNA reads TGCGCCAGCAGCCGGGGACTAGCGGGTGAGACCCAGTACTTC. As protein: CASSRGLAGETQYF.

The DNA of the CDR3 is TGTGCCAGCAGCTGGAGGACAGGGAACTATGGCTACACCTTC. This codes for CASSWRTGNYGYTF. This chain joins TRBV5-4 and TRBJ1-2, with TRBD1 matching 8 bases. CDR1 is SGHNT, CDR2 YYREEE, per germline (reference sequence). Germline trimming cut 3 bases from V and 2 bases from J; bases unmatched to any gene: 3. The CDR3 extends over 14 amino acids.

In DNA form, the CDR3 reads TGTGCCAGCAGCCAACCCGGGACAGGGAATTCACCCCTCCACTTT. Its protein product is CASSQPGTGNSPLHF. This chain links TRBV7-9 with TRBJ1-6, with TRBD1 matching over 9 bases. Trimming at V came to 5 bases and at J to 7 bases, leaving 6 bases not matched to a gene. CDR3 length equals 15 residues. In germline, CDR1 is SEHNR, CDR2 FQNEAQ (reference sequence).

The rearrangement uses TRBV7-3 and TRBJ1-1; D possibly corresponds to TRBD1 (6 bases). V lost 5 bases and J lost 5, with 21 bases in between. Germline V gives CDR1 SGHTA, CDR2 FQGTGA. The CDR3 has 16 amino acids. The CDR3 region is CASSLQGAGGRTEAFF. The CDR3 DNA is TGTGCCAGCAGCCTCCAAGGGGCGGGGGGGCGTACTGAAGCTTTCTTT.

The V call is TRBV5-1, the J call TRBJ1-2, with 7 bases fitting TRBD1. The ends lost 4 bases at V and 6 bases at J; junction bases unmatched: 3. The germline V gene encodes CDR1 SGHRS and CDR2 YFSETQ. This CDR3 has 12 amino acids. CDR3 sequence (DNA): TGCGCCAGCAGCCTAGACAGGGATGGCTACACCTTC. The encoded protein is CASSLDRDGYTF.